This TCR beta chain is drawn from a study of blood T cell repertoires in COVID-19. Study overall: Samples taken during acute and convalescent COVID-19 were collected in the United States, Italy and Spain. PBMCs, B-cell-depleted T cells, or T cells were the source of the cDNA or gDNA that made up the material.

The authors' processing: Counts of nucleated cells, estimated from reference gene primer amplification, were obtained. Sequencing used immunoSEQ multiplex PCR; TCRdb keeps in-frame clones, though not all of them. V and J calls and clone size are as listed in that table; D and trimming were resolved from the DNA. The sample holds 150,000 to 200,000 clones, 82% seen once. The sequence was obtained from a woman in her twenties or thirties with acute or convalescent COVID-19. The specimen sequenced was peripheral blood.

The CDR3 DNA is TGTGCCAGCAGCTTCCGTGGGGGAGGGCCAGAGACCCAGTACTTC. It specifies CASSFRGGGPETQYF. The chain joins TRBV13 to TRBJ2-5; 7 bases align to TRBD2. The CDR3 totals 15 residues. Germline CDR1 and CDR2: PRHDT and FYEKMQ (reference sequence). The V and J ends lost 3 bases and 4 bases, in that order; junction bases with no gene match: 8.